These 15 T cell receptor beta chains came from one sample sequenced in a study of a mutant IDH1 vaccine in newly diagnosed glioma. The table came from immunoSEQ multiplex PCR; TCRdb's copy has only in-frame clones and leaves some out. The profile shows around 60,000 clones, 81% of them singletons. Time point described: week 35, safety follow-up. The content of each vaccine dose was 300 ug of mutant IDH1 20-mer peptide, and topical imiquimod accompanied it. These receptors have no identified antigens. The sequenced sample was PBMCs, obtained from a glioma patient whose treatment included an IDH1 peptide vaccine. These receptors all come from a middle-aged man with glioma.

The chain recombines TRBV11-2 with TRBJ2-2; D is unresolved. The CDR3 covers 12 residues. Germline assignment: CDR1 SGHAT and CDR2 FQNNGV. V lost 5 bases to trimming and J lost 6 bases, with 7 bases between them. Here the CDR3 reads CASSPRSGELFF. The CDR3 DNA reads as TGTGCCAGCAGCCCACGCTCCGGGGAGCTGTTTTTT.

This clone was seen a single time. The rearrangement joins TRBV15 to TRBJ2-2; perhaps TRBD1 as D (5 bases). In germline, CDR1 is LNHNV, CDR2 YYDKDF (reference sequence). The V and J ends lost 6 bases and 6 bases respectively, with 8 bases between them. The CDR3 has 12 residues. The CDR3: CATRSRAGELFF. CDR3 bases: TGTGCCACCAGATCCAGGGCCGGGGAGCTGTTTTTT.

The sample holds a few counts of this clone. CDR3 residues: CASSVAGGLAPDNEQFF. Here the CDR3 DNA reads TGTGCCAGCAGCGTAGCCGGGGGACTAGCCCCAGACAATGAGCAGTTCTTC. The rearrangement links TRBV9 to TRBJ2-1, with 9 nucleotides matching TRBD2. The germline gives CDR1 SGDLS, CDR2 YYNGEE. CDR3 length equals 17 residues. The trim removed 0 bases at V and 5 bases at J, leaving 9 bases unmatched.

The V call is TRBV9, the J call TRBJ2-1, with TRBD2 identical over 7 bases. Germline loops: CDR1 SGDLS, CDR2 YYNGEE. The V segment lost 7 bases and the J segment 5 bases; nucleotides outside the gene matches: 9. This CDR3 is 14 amino acids long. Here the CDR3 DNA reads TGTGCCAGCGGAGGCGGCGGGGGAGACAATGAGCAGTTCTTC. This translates into CASGGGGGDNEQFF.

The gene calls are TRBV10-2 and TRBJ2-7; TRBD1 matches 8 bases. This CDR3 contains 15 residues. Unmatched junction bases numbered 9, after V lost 6 bases and J lost 2 bases. The germline CDR1 and CDR2 sequences are WSHSY and SAAADI. CDR3 region: CASSLAGTGPYEQYF. The CDR3 DNA follows: TGCGCCAGCAGCTTAGCCGGGACAGGACCCTACGAGCAGTACTTC.

The J gene is TRBJ1-3, the V gene TRBV9; D is unclear. Per the germline V gene, CDR1 is SGDLS and CDR2 is YYNGEE. The CDR3 runs 14 residues. V lost 2 bases and J 4 bases, leaving 10 bases between the germline ends. CDR3 sequence reads: CASSVRTAGNTIYF. The CDR3 DNA follows: TGTGCCAGCAGCGTCCGGACCGCAGGAAACACCATATATTTT.

The chain recombines TRBV19 with TRBJ2-3, with D maybe TRBD2 (6 bases). Germline V gene data show CDR1 as LNHDA and CDR2 as SQIVND (reference sequence). The CDR3 extends over 14 amino acids. The germline V and J ends were trimmed by 1 base and 4 bases, with 9 bases remaining between them. The CDR3 region is CASSIAGVADTQYF. Here the CDR3 DNA reads TGTGCCAGTAGTATAGCGGGAGTGGCAGATACGCAGTATTTT.

The V gene is TRBV29-1, the J gene TRBJ2-7; weak D call: TRBD1 (6 bases). The CDR3 loop spans 14 amino acids. V was pared by 6 bases and J by 4 bases, with 19 bases between. Germline V gives CDR1 SQVTM, CDR2 ANQGSEA. The CDR3 DNA sequence: TGCAGCGTCTACCAACCCGGGACAATGTACGAGCAGTACTTC. It is translated as CSVYQPGTMYEQYF.

The chain employs TRBV30 and TRBJ1-4; a weak D match, TRBD1 (6 bases). The ends were cut back, 3 bases at V and 7 bases at J, with 12 bases in the middle. Germline assignment: CDR1 GTSNPN and CDR2 SVGIG (reference sequence). The CDR3 extends over 13 amino acids. Here the CDR3 DNA reads TGTGCCTGGAGACGGGGGGGCGGTGAAAAACTGTTTTTT. As protein: CAWRRGGGEKLFF. The whole variable domain, filled in from reference TRBV30 and TRBJ1-4, reads SQTIHQWPATLVQPVGSPLSLECTVEGTSNPNLYWYRQAAGRGLQLLFYSVGIGQISSEVPQNLSASRPQDRQFILSSKKLLLSDSGFYLCAWRRGGGEKLFFGSGTQLSVL.

The CDR3 loop reads CAWSASGGYEQYF. CDR3 bases: TGTGCCTGGAGTGCTAGCGGGGGCTACGAGCAGTACTTC. The chain is built from TRBV30 and TRBJ2-7; 10 bases are a match to TRBD2. This CDR3 is built from 13 residues. Trimming at V came to 1 base and at J to 3 bases, leaving 0 bases not matched to a gene. Per germline, CDR1 GTSNPN and CDR2 SVGIG (reference sequence).

The V gene is TRBV27, the J gene TRBJ2-5; 10 bases line up with TRBD1. Trimming at V came to 5 bases and at J to 14 bases, leaving 11 bases not matched to a gene. CDR3 length: 13 amino acids. From germline, CDR1 is MNHEY and CDR2 SMNVEV (reference sequence). The CDR3 nucleotides read TGTGCCAGCAGTGCAACCCGACAGGGGGCTGTATACTTC. Protein sequence: CASSATRQGAVYF.

This clone was observed a single time. This chain connects TRBV4-1 to TRBJ2-1, with D unclear. With 2 bases removed from V and 6 bases from J, the gap between germline ends came to 20 bases. Germline V lookup: CDR1 MGHRA, CDR2 YSYEKL. The CDR3 is 17 residues long. DNA of the CDR3: TGCGCCAGCAGCCAAACCCCCGGACCAAGGGCTCTCAATGAGCAGTTCTTC. Its translation is CASSQTPGPRALNEQFF.

The chain has TRBV6-5 and TRBJ1-2; D remains unclear. CDR3 length equals 14 residues. Per germline, CDR1 MNHEY and CDR2 SVGAGI. The germline V and J ends were trimmed by 2 bases and 0 bases, with 7 bases remaining between them. CDR3 sequence: CASSYTGSNYGYTF. The CDR3 DNA reads as TGTGCCAGCAGTTACACGGGATCTAACTATGGCTACACCTTC.

V usage is TRBV5-1 and J usage is TRBJ2-3; D may match TRBD1 or TRBD2 (5 bases each). The CDR3 runs 14 residues. V shed 4 bases and J shed 4 bases, with 13 bases lying between them. Germline assignment: CDR1 SGHRS and CDR2 YFSETQ. For the CDR3, the DNA is TGCGCCAGCAGCAACCGAGGGGCGGCAGATACGCAGTATTTT. This translates into CASSNRGAADTQYF.

The chain links TRBV7-2 to TRBJ1-4; 8 bases are shared with TRBD1. Germline trimming cut 3 bases from V and 5 bases from J; bases unmatched to any gene: 2. Germline loops: CDR1 SGHTA, CDR2 FQGNSA. This CDR3 contains 14 residues. Here the CDR3 DNA reads TGTGCCAGCAGCTTGGACAGGGCAAATGAAAAACTGTTTTTT. Protein sequence: CASSLDRANEKLFF.